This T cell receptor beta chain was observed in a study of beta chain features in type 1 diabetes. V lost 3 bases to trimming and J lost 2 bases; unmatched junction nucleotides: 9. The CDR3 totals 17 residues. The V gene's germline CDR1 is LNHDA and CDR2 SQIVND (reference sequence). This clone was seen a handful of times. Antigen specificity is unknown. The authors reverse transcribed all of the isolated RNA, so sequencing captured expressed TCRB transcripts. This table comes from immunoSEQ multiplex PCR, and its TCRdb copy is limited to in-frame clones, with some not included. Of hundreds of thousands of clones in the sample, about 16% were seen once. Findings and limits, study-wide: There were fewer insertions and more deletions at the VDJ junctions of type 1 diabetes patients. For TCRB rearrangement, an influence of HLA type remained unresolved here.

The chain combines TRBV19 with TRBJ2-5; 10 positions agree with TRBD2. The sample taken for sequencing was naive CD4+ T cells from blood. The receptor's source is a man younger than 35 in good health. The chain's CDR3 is CASSIRGLADLQETQYF. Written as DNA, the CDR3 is TGTGCCAGTAGTATTAGAGGACTAGCGGACTTACAAGAGACCCAGTACTTC.